These T cell receptor beta chains were read from a single sample in a study of T cell responses to AZD1222 COVID-19 vaccine. The data were produced by immunoSEQ multiplex PCR, yet TCRdb's version contains in-frame clones alone and is incomplete. This table has about 170,000 clones, 85% to 90% appearing once. Sequences were derived from peripheral blood, sampled on day 0 of AZD1222 vaccination. The receptors here all came from an adult in good health. Both conserved end residues are part of each CDR3. The order of the fields is clone size, V gene, CDR3 protein. Size is stated for part of the rows, as once, few or many counts, or as a class when the clone is expanded.

>.|TRBV2
CASSEAMVKALTGELFF
>.|TRBV6-5
CASSNPPNEQFF
>.|TRBV6-5
CASSYSLQEKLFF
>.|TRBV11-2
CASSLLERGALHF
>.|TRBV30
CAWRGGQAGLNGYTF
>.|TRBV6-6
CASTLLPGTDSPLHF
>.|TRBV15
CATSRDPTGGRINSPLHF
>once|TRBV6-6
CASSSGPETQYF
>.|TRBV28
CATVNTEAFF
>.|TRBV3-1/TRBV3-2
CASSQGVQGNSPLHF
>once|TRBV10-3
CAIGGTGLGGYTF
>.|TRBV29-1
CSVENGQGYNEQFF
>.|TRBV9
CASSATDVHSGNTIYF
>.|TRBV6-5
CASTPARLYGYTF
>.|TRBV2
CASSERTALSYNSPLHF
>.|TRBV7-9
CASSSGQGVNSPLHF
>.|TRBV30
CAWRPGQHNSPLHF
>.|TRBV7-3
CASSLIGVTSGSTDTQYF
>.|TRBV5-6
CASSSVGELFF
>.|TRBV9
CASSTPNTEAFF
>.|TRBV7-2
CASSLGSTGLETQYF
>.|TRBV7-2
CASSSRLADSYNEQFF
>.|TRBV6-5
CASSRDSKANSPLHF
>.|TRBV24-1
CATSDWAPGQGTRETQYF
>few|TRBV5-1
CASSRTSGSFAGELFF
>.|TRBV7-7
CASSAGLAGGPAGELFF
>.|TRBV12-3/TRBV12-4
CASSSGITYEQYF
>.|TRBV4-3
CASSQLHGTGHYEQYF
>.|TRBV2
CASSGDPGGFGANVLTF
>.|TRBV7-2
CASSLGGIGSYEQYF
>few|TRBV12-3/TRBV12-4
CASSGDISYEQYF
>.|TRBV18
CASSEQGATQYF
>.|TRBV28
CASSNPGGRYEQYF
>.|TRBV5-1
CASSLTGVWMNTEAFF
>.|TRBV4-1
CASSQPRTSGSSYEQYF
>.|TRBV2
CASREDRGVTEAFF
>.|TRBV6-2/TRBV6-3
CASSPTQTAGQPQHF
>.|TRBV2
CASSVRGNYGYTF
>.|TRBV9
CASSVTGTGREYYTF
>.|TRBV19
CASSFDGLSGNTIYF
>.|TRBV7-3
CASSLRGNTGELFF
>.|TRBV5-4
CASSKGPQDSPLHF
>.|TRBV10-3
CAISESGTRTSGNTIYF
>.|TRBV28
CASSYGGRPYGYTF
>.|TRBV27
CASSGDRLLSGANVLTF
>.|TRBV10-1
CASSDSRGPGTEAFF
>.|TRBV7-2
CASSLAVNYGYTF
>.|TRBV15
CATSRERQGNTEAFF
>few|TRBV7-3
CASSSSGTGGAKTQYF
>.|TRBV7-8
CASSAWGSGNTIYF
>once|TRBV18
CASSPQETQYF
>.|TRBV27
CASRAVGLQNYGYTF